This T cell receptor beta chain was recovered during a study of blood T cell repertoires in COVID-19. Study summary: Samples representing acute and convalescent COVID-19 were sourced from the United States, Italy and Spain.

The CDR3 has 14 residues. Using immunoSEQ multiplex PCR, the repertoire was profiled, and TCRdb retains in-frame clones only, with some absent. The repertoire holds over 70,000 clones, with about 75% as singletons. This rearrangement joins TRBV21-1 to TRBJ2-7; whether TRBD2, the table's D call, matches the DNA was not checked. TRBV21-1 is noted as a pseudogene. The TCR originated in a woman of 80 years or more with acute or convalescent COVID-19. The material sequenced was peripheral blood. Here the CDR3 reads CASSKVRSPYEQYF. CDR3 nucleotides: TGTGCCAGCAGCAAGGTACGGTCCCCCTACGAGCAGTACTTC.